This T cell receptor (beta chain) was sequenced for a study of blood T cell repertoires in COVID-19. Study-wide context: Specimens from acute and convalescent COVID-19 originated in the United States, Italy and Spain. PBMCs, B-cell-depleted T cells, or T cells provided the cDNA or gDNA that made up the material.

In the original processing: The assay estimated nucleated cells by amplifying reference gene primers. Generated by immunoSEQ multiplex PCR, the TCRdb table keeps only in-frame clones and is missing some. V, J and clone size derive from that table, while D and trimming were established from the DNA sequence. The sample yields fewer than 250,000 clones, about 82% seen once. CDR3 length: 13 residues. V dropped 7 bases and J dropped 4 bases, with 13 bases sitting between them. This chain uses TRBV12-3 or TRBV12-4 with TRBJ1-2; D is uncertain. The TCR originated in an elderly woman with COVID-19, enrolled during active disease. The sequenced sample was peripheral blood. The CDR3 protein is CASTPKAIYGYTF. The DNA for the CDR3 is TGTGCCAGCACCCCAAAAGCGATCTATGGCTACACCTTC.